The 31 T cell receptor beta chains presented below share a single source sample, sequenced in a study of blood T cell repertoires in COVID-19. TCRdb keeps only in-frame clones here, not all; method: immunoSEQ multiplex PCR. The repertoire holds about 140,000 clones, with 85% as singletons. The sample taken for sequencing was peripheral blood. The receptor set was obtained from a man in his fifties with acute or convalescent COVID-19.

V is TRBV3-1 (or the pseudogene TRBV3-2) and J is TRBJ1-1; no clear D. V was shortened by 2 bases and J by 1 base, with 8 bases between the two germline ends. The length of the CDR3 is 14 residues. CDR1 LGHDT and CDR2 YNNKEL come from the germline V gene (reference sequence). The CDR3 region has the DNA TGTGCCAGCAGCCAATCCGACTGGAACACTGAAGCTTTCTTT. This codes for CASSQSDWNTEAFF.

The chain is built from TRBV7-3 and TRBJ2-3; TRBD2 is a possible D gene (6 bases). Germline V gene sequence: CDR1 SGHTA, CDR2 FQGTGA. Trimming took off 5 bases at V and 9 bases at J, with 18 bases between the two ends. The CDR3 is 14 residues long. The CDR3 nucleotides are TGTGCCAGCAGCCCCCAGCCCATTAGCGGAACGCAGTATTTT. Protein: CASSPQPISGTQYF.

The J gene is TRBJ2-7, the V gene TRBV20-1, with a possible D match to TRBD2 (5 bases). CDR1 is DFQATT, CDR2 SNEGSKA, per germline (reference sequence). V was clipped by 3 bases and J by 0 bases, with 9 bases between them. CDR3 length equals 13 residues. The CDR3, as DNA: TGCAGTGCTAGTTGGCGGGCCTCCTACGAGCAGTACTTC. Amino acid sequence: CSASWRASYEQYF.

The genes are TRBV13 and TRBJ1-2; 11 bases match TRBD1. CDR3 size: 16 residues. V lost 5 bases and J lost 2; bases outside the gene matches: 7. The germline V gene has CDR1 PRHDT and CDR2 FYEKMQ (reference sequence). The CDR3 sequence: CASSKGTGGSNYGYTF. The CDR3 DNA is TGTGCCAGCAGCAAGGGGACAGGGGGGTCAAACTATGGCTACACCTTC.

V usage is TRBV7-3 and J usage is TRBJ1-1; 10 nucleotides agree with TRBD1. Germline CDR1 is SGHTA and CDR2 is FQGTGA. The CDR3 runs to 12 residues. With V trimmed by 5 bases and J by 11 bases, 5 bases remained unmatched. This chain's CDR3 is CASSKGTGVAFF. The CDR3 nucleotides are TGTGCCAGCAGCAAAGGGACAGGGGTGGCTTTCTTT.

In this sample, this clone turned up a few times. For the CDR3, the DNA is TGTGCCACCAGCAGTACAGGGGCAAGTGAGCAGTTCTTC. It encodes CATSSTGASEQFF. This chain connects TRBV15 to TRBJ2-1; TRBD1 agrees at 7 bases. Germline CDR1 LNHNV, CDR2 YYDKDF (reference sequence). Unmatched junction bases numbered 5, after V lost 3 bases and J lost 9 bases. This CDR3 contains 13 residues.

The V gene is TRBV30, the J gene TRBJ2-1; the match to TRBD2 covers 13 bases. After removal of 2 bases from V and 2 bases from J, the junction contained 12 bases not matched to a gene. Germline loops: CDR1 GTSNPN, CDR2 SVGIG (reference sequence). The CDR3 contains 19 residues. The CDR3 is CAWSPTGTSGKGAYNEQFF. Written as DNA, the CDR3 is TGTGCCTGGAGTCCTACCGGGACTAGCGGGAAAGGGGCCTACAATGAGCAGTTCTTC.

The chain joins TRBV4-2 to TRBJ1-1; tentative D call: TRBD1 (6 bases). V was clipped by 4 bases and J by 3 bases, with 15 bases between them. The length of the CDR3 is 15 residues. Germline V CDR1 and CDR2: LGHNA, YNFKEQ. For the CDR3, the DNA is TGTGCCAGCAGCCCAGGACAGATCGGCGACACTGAAGCTTTCTTT. Encoded protein: CASSPGQIGDTEAFF.

CDR3 DNA sequence: TGCGCCAGCAGAGACGCCCGACTGATCTCTGGAAACACCATATATTTT. Its translation is CASRDARLISGNTIYF. The V call is TRBV10-2, the J call TRBJ1-3, with D unclear. This CDR3 is 16 amino acids long. Germline V gene lookup returns CDR1 WSHSY and CDR2 SAAADI. V was cut by 6 bases and J by 0 bases, with 15 bases left in between.

The V and J genes are TRBV28 and TRBJ2-5; TRBD2 might be the D (5 bases). Germline V CDR1 and CDR2: MDHEN, SYDVKM. This CDR3 comprises 16 residues. With 3 bases removed from V and 2 bases from J, the gap between germline ends came to 16 bases. The CDR3 sequence is CASSLGGWAAQETQYF. CDR3 nucleotide sequence: TGTGCCAGCAGTTTGGGCGGGTGGGCTGCTCAAGAGACCCAGTACTTC.

This chain uses TRBV25-1 with TRBJ2-3; TRBD2 agrees at 8 bases. The CDR3 is 15 residues long. CDR1 MGHDK and CDR2 SYGVNS come from the germline V gene. The J segment lost 4 bases and the V segment lost 6 bases, leaving 9 bases of the junction unmatched. CDR3 sequence (DNA): TGTGCCAGCAGGCAACTAGCGGAGGGGTCAGATACGCAGTATTTT. It yields the protein CASRQLAEGSDTQYF.

The CDR3 loop is CSVEGGQGIEKLFF. Written as DNA, the CDR3 is TGCAGCGTTGAAGGCGGACAGGGGATTGAAAAACTGTTTTTT. V gene TRBV29-1 combines with J gene TRBJ1-4; TRBD1 matches 9 bases. Germline V CDR1 and CDR2: SQVTM, ANQGSEA. This CDR3 region has 14 residues. J lost 7 bases, V lost 1 base, and 4 bases had no gene match.

The rearrangement uses TRBV6-5 and TRBJ2-3; the D gene is possibly TRBD2 (6 bases). Germline V gene sequence: CDR1 MNHEY, CDR2 SVGAGI. Trimming cost V 5 bases and J 0 bases, with 12 bases left between them. The CDR3 consists of 15 residues. The CDR3 loop is CASSNRDSSTDTQYF. The CDR3 DNA follows: TGTGCCAGCAGTAACCGGGACTCTAGCACAGATACGCAGTATTTT.

The count of this clone is one. The chain joins TRBV19 to TRBJ2-5; D is uncertain. The CDR3 is 14 residues long. Looked up from germline, CDR1 is LNHDA and CDR2 is SQIVND (reference sequence). V lost 7 bases, J lost 5 bases, and 17 bases lay in between. This CDR3 is CASKATIGHETQYF. DNA of the CDR3: TGTGCCAGTAAGGCGACAATAGGTCATGAGACCCAGTACTTC.

V and J are TRBV6-5 and TRBJ1-3; 7 bases map to TRBD1. Germline loops: CDR1 MNHEY, CDR2 SVGAGI. V lost 6 bases, J lost 4 bases, and 3 bases stayed unmatched. This CDR3 is built from 13 residues. The CDR3 bases are TGTGCCAGCAGAAAGACAGGGGGAAACACCATATATTTT. It is translated as CASRKTGGNTIYF.

This clone was counted once. V usage is TRBV7-9 and J usage is TRBJ2-7; perhaps TRBD1 as D (7 bases). Germline V CDR1 and CDR2: SEHNR, FQNEAQ (reference sequence). This CDR3 comprises 16 residues. V shed 4 bases and J shed 3 bases, with 19 bases lying between them. CDR3 sequence (DNA): TGTGCCAGCAGCTCCGGCGGAGGGGGCATTGTCTACGAGCAGTACTTC. This gives the protein CASSSGGGGIVYEQYF.

The V gene is TRBV6-5, the J gene TRBJ2-1; 8 bases are a match to TRBD1. The CDR3 covers 16 residues. The germline CDR1 and CDR2 sequences are MNHEY and SVGAGI. V was pared by 4 bases and J by 2 bases, with 7 bases of the junction left unmatched. Here the CDR3 reads CASSSARQGTYNEQFF. The CDR3 bases are TGTGCCAGCAGTTCCGCCCGACAGGGGACCTACAATGAGCAGTTCTTC.

The chain carries TRBV11-3 and TRBJ1-2; the match to TRBD1 covers 11 bases. The CDR3 covers 13 residues. Germline values: CDR1 SGHNT, CDR2 YENEEA. With 6 bases clipped from V and 5 bases from J, the junction kept 2 bases outside the gene matches. The CDR3 DNA reads as TGTGCCAGCAGTTGGGACAGGGGGTATGGCTACACCTTC. It translates to CASSWDRGYGYTF.

The chain is built from TRBV18 and TRBJ2-1, with TRBD2 matching over 9 bases. The CDR3 spans 14 residues. V lost 1 base, J lost 10 bases, and 5 bases stayed unmatched. Germline V gene lookup returns CDR1 KGHSH and CDR2 LQKENI. CDR3 amino acids: CASSPQASGEEQFF. The CDR3 nucleotides read TGTGCCAGCTCACCACAGGCTAGCGGGGAAGAGCAGTTCTTC.

The V and J genes are TRBV6-5 and TRBJ1-1; D is unresolved. From germline, CDR1 is MNHEY and CDR2 SVGAGI. The CDR3 loop spans 14 amino acids. Trimming removed 2 bases at V and 1 base at J, with 8 bases between. For the CDR3, the DNA is TGTGCCAGCAGTTACCTTAACTGGAACACTGAAGCTTTCTTT. This encodes CASSYLNWNTEAFF.

The J gene is TRBJ1-2, the V gene TRBV5-6; 7 nucleotides align to TRBD1. CDR1 and CDR2 from the germline V gene are SGHDT and YYEEEE. The CDR3 spans 15 residues. With 1 base clipped from V and 4 bases from J, the junction kept 7 bases outside the gene matches. CDR3 sequence: CASSLIAGGSYGYTF. CDR3 sequence (DNA): TGTGCCAGCAGCTTGATCGCAGGGGGTAGCTATGGCTACACCTTC.

The sample holds a few counts of this clone. The chain uses TRBV30 and TRBJ1-6; TRBD1 matches 7 bases. Unmatched junction bases numbered 3, after V lost 7 bases and J lost 3 bases. CDR3 length: 13 amino acids. Germline assignment: CDR1 GTSNPN and CDR2 SVGIG (reference sequence). The CDR3, as DNA: TGTGCCTCCCCAGGGGGCTATAATTCACCCCTCCACTTT. This codes for CASPGGYNSPLHF.

The chain joins TRBV15 to TRBJ1-5, with D unclear. Trimming left V 3 bases short and J 4 bases short, with 13 bases between. CDR3 length: 15 amino acids. CDR1 is LNHNV, CDR2 YYDKDF, per germline (reference sequence). In DNA, the CDR3 is TGTGCCACCAGCAGGCGGCCGCCTCTAAATCAGCCCCAGCATTTT. Translating it yields CATSRRPPLNQPQHF.

The CDR3 here is CASSQGYQRRGGLNTEAFF. For the CDR3, the DNA is TGTGCCAGCAGCCAAGGGTACCAGAGGAGGGGAGGGTTGAACACTGAAGCTTTCTTT. This chain uses TRBV3-1 (or the pseudogene TRBV3-2) with TRBJ1-1, with D possibly matching TRBD1 (5 bases). V lost 1 base to trimming and J lost 0 bases, with 21 bases between them. The CDR3 contains 19 residues. Germline values: CDR1 LGHDT, CDR2 YNNKEL (reference sequence).

The chain recombines TRBV10-2 with TRBJ1-1; a weak D match, TRBD1 (5 bases). Germline V gene sequence: CDR1 WSHSY, CDR2 SAAADI. The CDR3 has 15 amino acids. The ends were cut back, 0 bases at V and 5 bases at J, with 13 bases in the middle. CDR3 sequence (DNA): TGCGCCAGCAGTGAGTCTGGGGCCTGGGGAACTGAAGCTTTCTTT. This gives the protein CASSESGAWGTEAFF.

The chain links TRBV10-3 to TRBJ2-1; 14 bases line up with TRBD2. Germline CDR1 and CDR2: ENHRY and SYGVKD. The ends lost 6 bases at V and 0 bases at J; junction bases unmatched: 10. The CDR3 runs to 19 residues. The DNA for the CDR3 is TGTGCCATCAGCCAATCGACTAGCGGGGGGGCAAGCTCCTACAATGAGCAGTTCTTC. Translated: CAISQSTSGGASSYNEQFF.

V gene TRBV30 combines with J gene TRBJ1-3; D remains ambiguous. V was shortened by 2 bases and J by 2 bases, with 7 bases between the two germline ends. The CDR3 spans 13 residues. Germline assignment: CDR1 GTSNPN and CDR2 SVGIG (reference sequence). CDR3 protein: CAWSTGTGNTIYF. CDR3 bases: TGTGCCTGGAGTACGGGGACTGGAAACACCATATATTTT.

This clone showed up just once. The chain recombines TRBV4-2 with TRBJ2-1; maybe TRBD1 (5 bases). The length of the CDR3 is 17 residues. The germline V and J ends were trimmed by 4 bases and 7 bases, with 23 bases remaining between them. Germline assignment: CDR1 LGHNA and CDR2 YNFKEQ. The CDR3 is CASSRNHWQGGSNEQFF. CDR3 DNA: TGTGCCAGCAGCCGCAACCATTGGCAGGGTGGGTCAAATGAGCAGTTCTTC.

CDR3 region: CASSPPSTGPGGELFF. CDR3 DNA: TGTGCCAGCTCACCACCCTCAACAGGTCCGGGCGGGGAGCTGTTTTTT. The chain joins TRBV18 to TRBJ2-2; D might be TRBD1 (5 bases). CDR3 length: 16 residues. Per germline, CDR1 KGHSH and CDR2 LQKENI. Between the trimmed V and J ends, which lost 0 bases and 7 bases, there was a span of 15 bases.

The J gene is TRBJ2-3, the V gene TRBV6-5, with a tentative D call TRBD2 (6 bases). Germline lookup yields CDR1 MNHEY and CDR2 SVGAGI. This CDR3 comprises 13 residues. The germline V and J ends were trimmed by 7 bases and 6 bases, with 14 bases remaining between them. In nucleotides, the CDR3 is TGTGCCAGCACCGGGGCCGCGGGGGATACGCAGTATTTT. As protein: CASTGAAGDTQYF.

The rearrangement joins TRBV10-3 to TRBJ1-6, with D uncertain. Trimming took off 6 bases at V and 0 bases at J, with 9 bases between the two ends. CDR3 length: 15 residues. Germline V gives CDR1 ENHRY, CDR2 SYGVKD. CDR3 loop: CAISQQSSYNSPLHF. CDR3 nucleotide sequence: TGTGCCATCAGCCAACAGAGCTCCTATAATTCACCCCTCCACTTT.